This TCR beta chain comes out of a study of cytotoxic CD8 clonotypes in ibrutinib-treated CLL. Study-wide background: Across the patients, 10 to 12 were relapsed/refractory, about 14 treatment-naive and about 17 IGHV unmutated. Points from the study as a whole: Ibrutinib response saw clonality rise, and progression saw it return toward baseline. Circulating CD8+ T-cell counts were tracked by baseline clonality, which exceeded that of age-matched healthy donors.

Libraries were prepared by immunoSEQ multiplex PCR; TCRdb keeps only in-frame clonotypes and omits some of them. Of approximately 120,000 clones in the sample, 55% to 75% were seen once. Germline loops: CDR1 WSHSY, CDR2 SAAADI. Trimming left V 5 bases short and J 2 bases short, with 13 bases between. This CDR3 region has 15 residues. Comment on this clone: The target antigen is unknown.

The genes are TRBV10-2 and TRBJ1-5, with D tentatively TRBD1 (6 bases). Sequenced material: PBMCs, taken after 24 months of ibrutinib treatment. This receptor was identified in a human donor with chronic lymphocytic leukemia. Written as DNA, the CDR3 is TGCGCCAGCAGTAACAGGGTCGGGGGCAATCAGCCCCAGCATTTT. Its protein product is CASSNRVGGNQPQHF.